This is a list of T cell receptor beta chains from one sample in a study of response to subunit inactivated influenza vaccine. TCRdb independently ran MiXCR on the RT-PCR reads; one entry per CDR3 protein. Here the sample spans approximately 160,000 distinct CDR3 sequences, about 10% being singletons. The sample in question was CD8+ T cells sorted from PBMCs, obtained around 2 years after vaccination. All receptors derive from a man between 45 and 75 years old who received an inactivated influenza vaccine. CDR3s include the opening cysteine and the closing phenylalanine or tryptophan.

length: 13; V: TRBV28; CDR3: CASSPTWLETQYF
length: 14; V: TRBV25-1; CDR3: CASSAAGSGNTIYF
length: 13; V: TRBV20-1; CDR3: CSADGSKSYEQYF
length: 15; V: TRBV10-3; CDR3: CAISRDRNRFYEQYF
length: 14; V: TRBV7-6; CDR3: CASSLAIEAGELFF
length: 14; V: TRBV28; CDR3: CASSFQGGNQPQHF
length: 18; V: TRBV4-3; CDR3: CASSQDHPGPIQKETQYF
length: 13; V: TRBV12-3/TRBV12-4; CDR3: CASSGSSYNEQFF
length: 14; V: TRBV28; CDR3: CASSHGPQEEPQHF
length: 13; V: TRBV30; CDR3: CAWMSRRNYGYTF
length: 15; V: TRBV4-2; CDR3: CASSQEGDSYDEQFF
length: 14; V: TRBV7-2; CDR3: CASSLAGVANIQYF
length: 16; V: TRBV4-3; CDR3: CASSQVPGAATGELFF
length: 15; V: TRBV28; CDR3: CASSLYQEGTGELFF
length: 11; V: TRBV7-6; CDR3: CASSLGTERFF
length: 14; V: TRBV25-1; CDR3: CASSTTVSQETQYF
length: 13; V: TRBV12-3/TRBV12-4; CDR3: CASSLWGGTEAFF
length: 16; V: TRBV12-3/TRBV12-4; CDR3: CASSLRGRSGTDTQYF
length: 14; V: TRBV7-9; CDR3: CASSTPLGRETQYF
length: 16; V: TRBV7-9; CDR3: CASTYFQGWGTDTQYF
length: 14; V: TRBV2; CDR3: CASSNPGQAPEAFF
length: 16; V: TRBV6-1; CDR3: CASSWGLAEVYNEQFF
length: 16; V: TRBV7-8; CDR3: CASSLGAGQGSDTQYF
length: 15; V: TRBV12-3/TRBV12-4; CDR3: CASSLLGIHEETQYF
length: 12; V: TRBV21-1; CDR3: CASSKAGEEQFF
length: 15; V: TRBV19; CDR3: CASSIFGLRTDTQYF
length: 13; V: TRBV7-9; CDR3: CASSGQSSYEQYF
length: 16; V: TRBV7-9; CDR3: CASSLRAGGLYNEQFF
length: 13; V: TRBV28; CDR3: CASSEIAQGELFF
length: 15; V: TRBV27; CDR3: CASSLLLAGTNEQFF
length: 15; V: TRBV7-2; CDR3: CASSTGDPGTGELFF
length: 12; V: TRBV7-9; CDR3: CASSSQDSPLHF
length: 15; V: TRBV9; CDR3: CASSTGQMGNQPQHF
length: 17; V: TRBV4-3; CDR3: CASSLGLAGENYNEQFF
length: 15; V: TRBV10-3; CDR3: CAISEFAIMNTEAFF
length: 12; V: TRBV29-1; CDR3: CSVLQGAYEQYF
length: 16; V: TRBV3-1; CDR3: CASSQGIRGAGEKLFF
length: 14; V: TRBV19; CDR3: CASSIVPFSYEQYF
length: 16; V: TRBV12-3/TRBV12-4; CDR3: CASSLALSLAGTEAFF
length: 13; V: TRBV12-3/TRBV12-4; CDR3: CASSLGRGYGYTF
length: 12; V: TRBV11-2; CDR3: CASSLGGGPQYF
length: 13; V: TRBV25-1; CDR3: CASSLGGRTEAFF
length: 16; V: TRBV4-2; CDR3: CASSQDRSSNTGELFF
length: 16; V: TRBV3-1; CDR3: CASSQDWPSREGGYTF
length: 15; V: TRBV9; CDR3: CASSVGSSGGNEQYF
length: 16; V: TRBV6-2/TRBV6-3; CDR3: CASSYSRTSGNYEQYF